This T cell receptor beta chain was sequenced for a study of T cell changes during pregnancy in multiple sclerosis. Assay used: immunoSEQ multiplex PCR; TCRdb lists only in-frame clones, some missing. The sample lists 54,000 or so clones; 80% to 95% were seen once. CDR1 and CDR2 (germline): LNHDA, SQIVND (reference sequence). The CDR3 extends over 14 amino acids. Between the trimmed V and J ends, which lost 3 bases and 5 bases, there was a span of 13 bases. The sample here was CD4+ T cells from peripheral blood mononuclear cells, taken before pregnancy. The chain joins TRBV19 to TRBJ2-5, with D possibly TRBD1 on 6 matching bases. The TCR sequence derives from a female donor with multiple sclerosis, enrolled in a pregnancy study. In DNA, the CDR3 is TGTGCCAGTAGTATTCATTCGGACAGCGAGACCCAGTACTTC. This codes for CASSIHSDSETQYF.